The 21 T cell receptor beta chains below come from one sample, sequenced in a study of blood T cell repertoires in COVID-19. Clones were read by immunoSEQ multiplex PCR, and TCRdb kept only the in-frame ones, dropping some. In the table there are 52,000 or so clones, around 80% of which are singletons. The sequenced material came from peripheral blood. These receptors all come from a man aged 35 to 55 with acute or convalescent COVID-19.

The CDR3 loop is CASRQGTDTQYF. The CDR3, as DNA: TGTGCCAGCCGACAGGGAACAGATACGCAGTATTTT. V usage is TRBV7-9 and J usage is TRBJ2-3; 7 bases match TRBD1. Looked up from germline, CDR1 is SEHNR and CDR2 is FQNEAQ (reference sequence). Trimming at V came to 8 bases and at J to 3 bases, leaving 2 bases not matched to a gene. The CDR3 is made up of 12 amino acids.

This clone came up once. This rearrangement joins TRBV6-5 to TRBJ1-6, with 7 bases lining up with TRBD1. Germline loops: CDR1 MNHEY, CDR2 SVGAGI. CDR3 size: 15 residues. V lost 5 bases to trimming and J lost 14 bases; unmatched junction nucleotides: 15. CDR3 residues: CASSQKPGQQGSLHF. In DNA, the CDR3 is TGTGCCAGCAGTCAAAAGCCGGGACAGCAGGGTTCCCTCCACTTT.

The rearrangement uses TRBV15 and TRBJ2-3; tentative D call: TRBD2 (5 bases). Germline V lookup: CDR1 LNHNV, CDR2 YYDKDF (reference sequence). With 0 bases removed from V and 4 bases from J, the gap between germline ends came to 11 bases. This CDR3 is 15 amino acids long. The CDR3 loop is CATSRDRGMSDTQYF. Here the CDR3 DNA reads TGTGCCACCAGCAGAGACAGAGGGATGTCAGATACGCAGTATTTT.

Only one count was recorded for this clone. The chain employs TRBV6-5 and TRBJ2-1, with 9 bases that match TRBD1. The CDR3 sequence is 14 residues long. Per germline, CDR1 MNHEY and CDR2 SVGAGI. V lost 2 bases to trimming and J lost 6 bases; unmatched junction nucleotides: 2. This chain's CDR3 is CASSYRDRVNEQFF. The CDR3, as DNA: TGTGCCAGCAGTTACAGGGACAGGGTCAATGAGCAGTTCTTC.

The chain is built from TRBV13 and TRBJ2-1, with D maybe TRBD1 (6 bases). Germline lookup yields CDR1 PRHDT and CDR2 FYEKMQ (reference sequence). V was trimmed by 3 bases and J by 6 bases, leaving 24 bases between them. The CDR3 extends over 18 amino acids. The CDR3 region is CASSFDLVQGSLINEQFF. The CDR3 nucleotides are TGTGCCAGCAGCTTTGACTTGGTACAGGGATCTTTAATCAATGAGCAGTTCTTC.

CDR3: CASSRGIGEKLFF. The DNA of the CDR3 is TGTGCCAGCAGCCGAGGGATTGGAGAAAAACTGTTTTTT. The rearrangement joins TRBV7-9 to TRBJ1-4; D is unclear. The CDR3 consists of 13 residues. V lost 5 bases, J lost 8 bases, and 12 bases lay in between. Germline loops: CDR1 SEHNR, CDR2 FQNEAQ (reference sequence).

The V gene is TRBV7-2, the J gene TRBJ1-5, with D perhaps TRBD1 (6 bases). The CDR3 spans 15 residues. Between the trimmed V and J ends, which lost 2 bases and 3 bases, there was a span of 11 bases. Germline V CDR1 and CDR2: SGHTA, FQGNSA. Written as DNA, the CDR3 is TGTGCCAGCAGCTTAACTCCAGGGGCCAATCAGCCCCAGCATTTT. It specifies CASSLTPGANQPQHF.

The V call is TRBV5-4, the J call TRBJ2-3, with 8 bases that match TRBD1. The germline V gene has CDR1 SGHNT and CDR2 YYREEE (reference sequence). CDR3 length: 16 residues. V trimming: 1 base; J trimming: 4 bases; junction bases outside the gene matches: 8. As DNA, the CDR3 is TGTGCCAGCAGCTTGTTCAGGGGGCAGGCATCAGATACGCAGTATTTT. Its protein is CASSLFRGQASDTQYF.

Details on this clone: A junction end diverges from the germline sequence, so it may reflect a read error. J is TRBJ2-3 and V is TRBV2; TRBD2 is a possible D gene (5 bases). CDR3 length: 13 residues. The germline V gene has CDR1 SNHLY and CDR2 FYNNEI. The CDR3 bases are TGTGCCAGCAGTGGGCCCGGGGTAGGAAGGATAGAATTT. It specifies CASSGPGVGRIEF. Together with reference TRBV2 and TRBJ2-3, the CDR3 gives the full variable domain: EPEVTQTPSHQVTQMGQEVILRCVPISNHLYFYWYRQILGQKVEFLVSFYNNEISEKSEIFDDQFSVERPDGSNFTLKIRSTKLEDSAMYFCASSGPGVGRIEFGPGTRLTVL.

V usage is TRBV6-6 and J usage is TRBJ1-5; 10 bases are shared with TRBD1. This CDR3 has 13 residues. V was pared by 6 bases and J by 5 bases, with 1 base of the junction left unmatched. The germline gives CDR1 MNHNY, CDR2 SVGAGI (reference sequence). The CDR3 sequence: CASRGQGHQPQHF. The CDR3 region has the DNA TGTGCCAGCAGGGGACAGGGGCATCAGCCCCAGCATTTT.

V gene TRBV5-1 combines with J gene TRBJ1-1; 11 nucleotides agree with TRBD1. Germline trimming cut 1 base from V and 10 bases from J; bases unmatched to any gene: 6. Germline CDR1 SGHRS, CDR2 YFSETQ. This CDR3 region has 14 residues. This CDR3 reads CASSLLSGQGVAFF. The DNA for the CDR3 is TGCGCCAGCAGCTTGCTCTCGGGACAGGGGGTAGCTTTCTTT.

This clone was seen a single time. The gene calls are TRBV5-1 and TRBJ2-3, with D possibly matching TRBD2 (5 bases). CDR1 and CDR2 from the germline V gene are SGHRS and YFSETQ. Between the trimmed V and J ends, which lost 0 bases and 5 bases, there was a span of 10 bases. This CDR3 comprises 14 residues. The CDR3 nucleotides are TGCGCCAGCAGCTTGGATCTACGGGGAGATACGCAGTATTTT. Its protein product is CASSLDLRGDTQYF.

The chain links TRBV19 to TRBJ1-1, with a tentative D call TRBD1 (6 bases). Germline V gives CDR1 LNHDA, CDR2 SQIVND (reference sequence). Between the trimmed V and J ends, which lost 2 bases and 5 bases, there was a span of 12 bases. The CDR3 is made up of 14 amino acids. In DNA form, the CDR3 reads TGTGCCAGTAGTATATCGGGGGGCTGGACTGAAGCTTTCTTT. It encodes CASSISGGWTEAFF.

The V gene is TRBV15, the J gene TRBJ2-5, with TRBD2 matching over 8 bases. Germline assignment: CDR1 LNHNV and CDR2 YYDKDF (reference sequence). The V segment lost 8 bases and the J segment 1 base; nucleotides outside the gene matches: 9. There are 15 residues in the CDR3. CDR3 bases: TGTGCCACCGCGGGGGGCGGGTTTGGCCAAGAGACCCAGTACTTC. This gives the protein CATAGGGFGQETQYF.

This chain joins TRBV2 and TRBJ2-3, with 11 bases that match TRBD1. This CDR3 region has 15 residues. CDR1 is SNHLY and CDR2 is FYNNEI in the germline V gene. V was clipped by 4 bases and J by 5 bases; unmatched bases: 5. Written as DNA, the CDR3 is TGTGCCAGCAGTGCTGGGACAGGGGGAGAAGATACGCAGTATTTT. This translates into CASSAGTGGEDTQYF.

The chain uses TRBV18 and TRBJ1-5; D perhaps matches TRBD1 (6 bases). Between the trimmed V and J ends, which lost 6 bases and 4 bases, there was a span of 13 bases. The V gene's germline CDR1 is KGHSH and CDR2 LQKENI. The CDR3 totals 14 residues. CDR3 DNA sequence: TGTGCCAGCTCCCGCCGGGACACTAATCAGCCCCAGCATTTT. Amino acids: CASSRRDTNQPQHF.

The gene calls are TRBV7-2 and TRBJ2-5; weak D call: TRBD2 (5 bases). Trimming stripped 5 bases from V and 2 bases from J, with 15 bases between. Per germline, CDR1 SGHTA and CDR2 FQGNSA. The CDR3 extends over 15 amino acids. CDR3: CASSRGLGSQETQYF. CDR3 in DNA: TGTGCCAGCAGCAGAGGACTGGGGTCACAAGAGACCCAGTACTTC.

This clone appeared a single time. The chain combines TRBV9 with TRBJ2-3; 13 nucleotides align to TRBD2. This CDR3 has 16 amino acids. The V gene's germline CDR1 is SGDLS and CDR2 YYNGEE. J gave up 5 bases and V 2 bases, and 5 bases lay outside the gene matches. CDR3 amino acids: CASSVTSGGAGDTQYF. The CDR3 coding sequence is TGTGCCAGCAGCGTTACTAGCGGGGGGGCGGGAGATACGCAGTATTTT.

This clone was seen a single time. The J gene is TRBJ1-5, the V gene TRBV7-8; D is perhaps TRBD1 (6 bases). Deletions cut 5 bases from V and 4 bases from J, with 18 bases between. This CDR3 is built from 16 residues. Germline V gene sequence: CDR1 SGHVS, CDR2 FQNEAQ. The DNA for the CDR3 is TGTGCCAGCAGCCCGCCTGGGGGGGGCGCTAATCAGCCCCAGCATTTT. Amino acids: CASSPPGGGANQPQHF. The complete variable domain, with remaining parts taken from reference TRBV7-8 and TRBJ1-5, reads GAGVSQSPRYKVAKRGQDVALRCDPISGHVSLFWYQQALGQGPEFLTYFQNEAQLDKSGLPSDRFFAERPEGSVSTLKIQRTQQEDSAVYLCASSPPGGGANQPQHFGDGTRLSIL.

The rearrangement uses TRBV7-2 and TRBJ1-1, with D possibly matching TRBD1 (6 bases). V was cut by 3 bases and J by 8 bases, with 13 bases left in between. The CDR3 spans 13 residues. The V gene's germline CDR1 is SGHTA and CDR2 FQGNSA. CDR3 residues: CASSFGLGQEAFF. Here the CDR3 DNA reads TGTGCCAGCAGCTTTGGCCTCGGACAGGAAGCTTTCTTT. Complete variable domain (other parts from reference TRBV7-2 and TRBJ1-1): GAGVSQSPSNKVTEKGKDVELRCDPISGHTALYWYRQSLGQGLEFLIYFQGNSAPDKSGLPSDRFSAERTGGSVSTLTIQRTQQEDSAVYLCASSFGLGQEAFFGQGTRLTVV.

J is TRBJ1-3 and V is TRBV30, with 9 bases identical to TRBD1. The CDR3 length is 15 residues. Trimming cost V 3 bases and J 4 bases; bases outside gene matches: 7. Germline CDR1 and CDR2: GTSNPN and SVGIG (reference sequence). CDR3 nucleotides: TGTGCCTGGAGGAACAGGGGGCTGGGGGGAAACACCATATATTTT. The encoded protein is CAWRNRGLGGNTIYF.